The 13 T cell receptor beta chains below all came from one sample that was sequenced in a study of cytomegalovirus exposure and HLA in healthy donors. Assay used: immunoSEQ multiplex PCR; TCRdb lists only in-frame clones, some missing. The sample gives 220,000 or so clones, roughly 87% of which show up once; 2% is in the top ten. Sample: PBMCs. These receptors all come from a woman aged 18-29 years in good health and CMV-seropositive.

This clone occurred once. At the DNA level, this CDR3 is encoded by other sequences in the same sample as well. The J gene is TRBJ2-2, the V gene TRBV15, with 8 bases aligning to TRBD1. Trimming removed 0 bases from V and 4 bases from J; junction bases left unmatched: 1. The CDR3 consists of 15 residues. Germline CDR1 and CDR2: LNHNV and YYDKDF (reference sequence). CDR3 DNA: TGTGCCACCAGCAGAGACAGGGGGCTCACCGGGGAGCTGTTTTTT. Its protein is CATSRDRGLTGELFF.

Remarks on this clone: Additional DNA sequences in this sample encode the identical CDR3. The chain's CDR3 is CASSLTGLSSYEQYF. Here the CDR3 DNA reads TGCGCCAGCAGCTTGACGGGACTAAGCTCCTACGAGCAGTACTTC. This rearrangement joins TRBV5-1 to TRBJ2-7; 7 nucleotides agree with TRBD2. V was clipped by 1 base and J by 0 bases; unmatched bases: 4. The CDR3 spans 15 residues. From germline, CDR1 is SGHRS and CDR2 YFSETQ. The whole variable domain, remainder taken from reference TRBV5-1 and TRBJ2-7, is KAGVTQTPRYLIKTRGQQVTLSCSPISGHRSVSWYQQTPGQGLQFLFEYFSETQRNKGNFPGRFSGRQFSNSRSEMNVSTLELGDSALYLCASSLTGLSSYEQYFGPGTRLTVT.

V usage is TRBV4-1 and J usage is TRBJ1-2, with TRBD1 matching over 8 bases. The germline CDR1 and CDR2 sequences are MGHRA and YSYEKL. V trimming: 2 bases; J trimming: 5 bases; junction bases outside the gene matches: 10. This CDR3 contains 16 residues. CDR3 nucleotides: TGCGCCAGCAGCCAAACCAACAGGGGGTTGGAGTATGGCTACACCTTC. Its protein is CASSQTNRGLEYGYTF.

The rearrangement links TRBV19 to TRBJ2-5; 8 bases are shared with TRBD1. Germline V gives CDR1 LNHDA, CDR2 SQIVND (reference sequence). J was trimmed by 4 bases and V by 3 bases; bases with no gene match: 7. There are 15 residues in the CDR3. The CDR3 DNA follows: TGTGCCAGTAGTATCTCGACAGGGGTGGGAGAGACCCAGTACTTC. Residues: CASSISTGVGETQYF.

A single count supports this clone. The rearrangement links TRBV6-4 to TRBJ1-2; D not resolved. The CDR3 loop spans 12 amino acids. Germline values: CDR1 MRHNA, CDR2 SNTAGT. V was shortened by 3 bases and J by 6 bases, with 8 bases between the two germline ends. CDR3 sequence: CASSDLRDGYTF. The CDR3 nucleotides are TGTGCCAGCAGTGATCTCCGGGATGGCTACACCTTC.

Written as DNA, the CDR3 is TGCGCCAGCTGGGGTTCCACGGGAGTGATAGAGGCGGGCACCGGGGAGCTGTTTTTT. It is translated as CASWGSTGVIEAGTGELFF. This chain connects TRBV5-1 to TRBJ2-2; D possibly corresponds to TRBD2 (6 bases). CDR1 and CDR2 from the germline V gene are SGHRS and YFSETQ. Deletions cut 7 bases from V and 4 bases from J, with 29 bases between. This CDR3 has 19 amino acids.

The chain carries TRBV12-5 and TRBJ2-4; weak D call: TRBD2 (5 bases). This CDR3 comprises 15 residues. V lost 3 bases and J lost 2, with 11 bases in between. The V gene's germline CDR1 is LGHNT and CDR2 FRNRAP. Here the CDR3 reads CASGFGIGTKNIQYF. The CDR3 DNA follows: TGTGCTAGTGGTTTCGGGATAGGAACCAAAAACATTCAGTACTTC.

This chain uses TRBV25-1 with TRBJ2-2; TRBD2 matches 12 bases. V lost 4 bases and J lost 5; bases outside the gene matches: 8. CDR3 length: 17 amino acids. Looked up from germline, CDR1 is MGHDK and CDR2 is SYGVNS. The CDR3 DNA reads TGTGCCAGCAGTGCAGTGGGACTAGCGGGTTGGACCGGGGAGCTGTTTTTT. Its protein product is CASSAVGLAGWTGELFF.

This clone was observed a few times. The chain uses TRBV6-5 and TRBJ1-2; 9 bases are a match to TRBD1. The V gene end was trimmed by 6 bases and the J gene end by 8 bases; junction bases not matched to a gene: 7. The V gene's germline CDR1 is MNHEY and CDR2 SVGAGI. The CDR3 contains 13 residues. CDR3 sequence (DNA): TGTGCCAGCAGGGGTACAGGGGGCGGAGGCTACACCTTC. This encodes CASRGTGGGGYTF.

The V and J genes are TRBV4-1 and TRBJ1-5; the D is unclear. Deletions cut 3 bases from V and 0 bases from J, with 9 bases between. The CDR3 covers 15 residues. The germline gives CDR1 MGHRA, CDR2 YSYEKL. The DNA of the CDR3 is TGCGCCAGCAGCCAGGCGGGCGGTAGCAATCAGCCCCAGCATTTT. Translated, it gives CASSQAGGSNQPQHF.

This clone appeared a single time. The rearrangement links TRBV19 to TRBJ2-5; 8 bases are a match to TRBD2. The V and J ends lost 5 bases and 2 bases, in that order; junction bases with no gene match: 7. Germline CDR1 reads LNHDA; CDR2 reads SQIVND (reference sequence). The CDR3 is 15 amino acids. In DNA form, the CDR3 reads TGTGCCAGTAGTGGACTAGCCTTCGCTCAAGAGACCCAGTACTTC. Residues: CASSGLAFAQETQYF.

J is TRBJ2-7 and V is TRBV6-5, with 9 bases aligning to TRBD2. Germline lookup yields CDR1 MNHEY and CDR2 SVGAGI. V lost 6 bases to trimming and J lost 4 bases; unmatched junction nucleotides: 10. The CDR3 runs to 15 residues. The CDR3 nucleotides read TGTGCCAGCAGATCTCGACTAGCGGTGAAATACGAGCAGTACTTC. This sequence encodes CASRSRLAVKYEQYF.

The chain has TRBV5-1 and TRBJ1-1; D not resolved. The CDR3 is 15 residues long. Germline V gives CDR1 SGHRS, CDR2 YFSETQ. Trimming removed 0 bases at V and 1 base at J, with 10 bases between. CDR3 in DNA: TGCGCCAGCAGCTTGGCCCACGGTGGGAACACTGAAGCTTTCTTT. Its protein product is CASSLAHGGNTEAFF.